A selection of T cell receptor beta chains follows, all from one sample in a study of blood T cell repertoires in COVID-19. Assay used: immunoSEQ multiplex PCR; TCRdb lists only in-frame clones, some missing. In the table there are 270,000 or so clones, 82% of which are singletons. Sequencing used peripheral blood. Receptors originate from a woman aged 18-30 years with acute or convalescent COVID-19. CDR3s include the opening cysteine and the closing phenylalanine or tryptophan. A D gene is named only where the DNA matches it firmly. Expanded clones are given a class, and other clones once, few, many or no size at all.

j_call: TRBJ2-3; v_call: TRBV6-5; cdr3_length: 16; d_call: TRBD2; clone_size: .; cdr3_nt: TGTGCCAGCAGTTACCCCGGGACTAGCGGGCCCCATACGCAGTATTTT; cdr3_aa: CASSYPGTSGPHTQYF
j_call: TRBJ1-1; v_call: TRBV6-5; cdr3_length: 14; d_call: .; clone_size: .; cdr3_nt: TGTGCCAGCAGTTACGGGAGGGGTTCCACTGAAGCTTTCTTT; cdr3_aa: CASSYGRGSTEAFF
j_call: TRBJ2-1; v_call: TRBV4-3; cdr3_length: 16; d_call: TRBD2; clone_size: .; cdr3_nt: TGCGCCAGCAGCCGACGACTAGCGGGAGCGACAAATGAGCAGTTCTTC; cdr3_aa: CASSRRLAGATNEQFF
j_call: TRBJ2-7; v_call: TRBV7-9; cdr3_length: 14; d_call: TRBD1; clone_size: .; cdr3_nt: TGTGCCAGCAGCCCGGGACAGGGAGGCTACGAGCAGTACTTC; cdr3_aa: CASSPGQGGYEQYF
j_call: TRBJ2-5; v_call: TRBV5-6; cdr3_length: 15; d_call: TRBD1; clone_size: .; cdr3_nt: TGTGCCAGCAGCTTCCCGGACAGGCCTTTGGAGACCCAGTACTTC; cdr3_aa: CASSFPDRPLETQYF
j_call: TRBJ1-6; v_call: TRBV5-1; cdr3_length: 14; d_call: .; clone_size: .; cdr3_nt: TGCGCCAGCAGCTTGGACACCTATAATTCACCCCTCCACTTT; cdr3_aa: CASSLDTYNSPLHF
j_call: TRBJ2-1; v_call: TRBV10-3; cdr3_length: 11; d_call: .; clone_size: many; cdr3_nt: TGTGCCATCAGTGAGTTAAATGAGCAGTTCTTC; cdr3_aa: CAISELNEQFF
j_call: TRBJ1-1; v_call: TRBV2; cdr3_length: 15; d_call: .; clone_size: .; cdr3_nt: TGTGCCAGCAGTGTATCAGGGATCGGGAACACTGAAGCTTTCTTT; cdr3_aa: CASSVSGIGNTEAFF
j_call: TRBJ1-2; v_call: TRBV7-2; cdr3_length: 15; d_call: .; clone_size: .; cdr3_nt: TGTGCCAGCAGCTTAGGTCCGCAGGGGTGGAATGGCTACACCTTC; cdr3_aa: CASSLGPQGWNGYTF
j_call: TRBJ1-1; v_call: TRBV4-1; cdr3_length: 16; d_call: .; clone_size: .; cdr3_nt: TGCGCCAGCAGCCAAGATCTAGGTCACCCGAACACTGAAGCTTTCTTT; cdr3_aa: CASSQDLGHPNTEAFF
j_call: TRBJ2-7; v_call: TRBV4-2; cdr3_length: 17; d_call: TRBD1; clone_size: once; cdr3_nt: TGTGCCAGCAGCCAAGAAGAACACGGACAGGCAACCTACGAGCAGTACTTC; cdr3_aa: CASSQEEHGQATYEQYF
j_call: TRBJ2-2; v_call: TRBV6-2/TRBV6-3; cdr3_length: 14; d_call: .; clone_size: .; cdr3_nt: TGTGCCAGCAGTCCCCGGCAGGGCGGCGGGGAGCTGTTTTTT; cdr3_aa: CASSPRQGGGELFF
j_call: TRBJ2-3; v_call: TRBV7-3; cdr3_length: 14; d_call: .; clone_size: .; cdr3_nt: TGTGCCAGCAGCTCCGGAGACAGCACAGATACGCAGTATTTT; cdr3_aa: CASSSGDSTDTQYF
j_call: TRBJ2-2; v_call: TRBV6-5; cdr3_length: 16; d_call: TRBD1; clone_size: few; cdr3_nt: TGTGCCAGCAGTTACCTTGGACAGGGGATCGCCGGGGAGCTGTTTTTT; cdr3_aa: CASSYLGQGIAGELFF
j_call: TRBJ2-7; v_call: TRBV11-2; cdr3_length: 16; d_call: .; clone_size: .; cdr3_nt: TGTGCCAGCAGCCTAGTCGAGGTCACAGGGCCCTACGAGCAGTACTTC; cdr3_aa: CASSLVEVTGPYEQYF
j_call: TRBJ2-6; v_call: TRBV27; cdr3_length: 15; d_call: TRBD1; clone_size: .; cdr3_nt: TGTGCCAGCAGGGACAGGACCTCTGGGGCCAACGTCCTGACTTTC; cdr3_aa: CASRDRTSGANVLTF
j_call: TRBJ2-7; v_call: TRBV29-1; cdr3_length: 16; d_call: .; clone_size: .; cdr3_nt: TGCAGCGTTGAGGGGGCAGGGAGTTTAGGATCCTACGAGCAGTACTTC; cdr3_aa: CSVEGAGSLGSYEQYF
j_call: TRBJ2-2; v_call: TRBV3-1/TRBV3-2; cdr3_length: 17; d_call: TRBD2; clone_size: .; cdr3_nt: TGTGCCAGCAGCCAAGTGGTTCTAGCGGGAGGCACCGGGGAGCTGTTTTTT; cdr3_aa: CASSQVVLAGGTGELFF
j_call: TRBJ2-3; v_call: TRBV29-1; cdr3_length: 13; d_call: TRBD2; clone_size: once; cdr3_nt: TGCAGCGTTGTAGCGGGAGAGGGAGATACGCAGTATTTT; cdr3_aa: CSVVAGEGDTQYF
j_call: TRBJ1-2; v_call: TRBV7-9; cdr3_length: 14; d_call: .; clone_size: once; cdr3_nt: TGTGCCAGCAGCAGCTTCTGGGGGGACTATGGCTACACCTTC; cdr3_aa: CASSSFWGDYGYTF
j_call: TRBJ1-2; v_call: TRBV6-5; cdr3_length: 16; d_call: .; clone_size: .; cdr3_nt: TGTGCCAGCAGTTACTCGAATTCCGGGTTGAGGTCTGGCTACACCTTC; cdr3_aa: CASSYSNSGLRSGYTF
j_call: TRBJ1-4; v_call: TRBV9; cdr3_length: 16; d_call: TRBD1; clone_size: .; cdr3_nt: TGTGCCAGCAGCGTAGCCCCGACAGGGCCAAATGAAAAACTGTTTTTT; cdr3_aa: CASSVAPTGPNEKLFF
j_call: TRBJ2-2; v_call: TRBV20-1; cdr3_length: 14; d_call: TRBD2; clone_size: .; cdr3_nt: TGCAGTGCTAGTAGCGGGTTGAACACCGGGGAGCTGTTTTTT; cdr3_aa: CSASSGLNTGELFF
j_call: TRBJ2-7; v_call: TRBV5-1; cdr3_length: 15; d_call: .; clone_size: .; cdr3_nt: TGCGCCAGCAGCCATGGGGGGTCCTCCTCCTACGAGCAGTACTTC; cdr3_aa: CASSHGGSSSYEQYF
j_call: TRBJ2-1; v_call: TRBV11-3; cdr3_length: 15; d_call: TRBD2; clone_size: few; cdr3_nt: TGTGCCAGCAGCCGCACTAGCGCCCAACACAATGAGCAGTTCTTC; cdr3_aa: CASSRTSAQHNEQFF
j_call: TRBJ1-1; v_call: TRBV5-4; cdr3_length: 14; d_call: .; clone_size: few; cdr3_nt: TGTGCCAGCAGCCGAGGGGGTTGGAACACTGAAGCTTTCTTT; cdr3_aa: CASSRGGWNTEAFF
j_call: TRBJ2-5; v_call: TRBV6-1; cdr3_length: 13; d_call: .; clone_size: .; cdr3_nt: TGTGCCAGCTCCCGCGGGACTCAAGAGACCCAGTACTTC; cdr3_aa: CASSRGTQETQYF
j_call: TRBJ1-5; v_call: TRBV6-5; cdr3_length: 15; d_call: .; clone_size: few; cdr3_nt: TGTGCCAGCAGTCGGCGGACAGAGATAAATCAGCCCCAGCATTTT; cdr3_aa: CASSRRTEINQPQHF
j_call: TRBJ2-3; v_call: TRBV28; cdr3_length: 16; d_call: TRBD2; clone_size: .; cdr3_nt: TGTGCCAGCAGTTTATTTAGCGGGAGTGACACAGATACGCAGTATTTT; cdr3_aa: CASSLFSGSDTDTQYF
j_call: TRBJ1-3; v_call: TRBV7-2; cdr3_length: 15; d_call: .; clone_size: .; cdr3_nt: TGTGCCAGCAGCCCCCCCGAGATGAGTGGAAACACCATATATTTT; cdr3_aa: CASSPPEMSGNTIYF
j_call: TRBJ2-3; v_call: TRBV28; cdr3_length: 15; d_call: .; clone_size: .; cdr3_nt: TGTGCCAGCAGTTTTGGGGCAGGGAGCACAGATACGCAGTATTTT; cdr3_aa: CASSFGAGSTDTQYF
j_call: TRBJ1-2; v_call: TRBV4-3; cdr3_length: 14; d_call: TRBD1; clone_size: .; cdr3_nt: TGCGCCAGCAGCCCTGAGTCCCGGGACAGGGTATTCACCTTC; cdr3_aa: CASSPESRDRVFTF
j_call: TRBJ1-4; v_call: TRBV6-2/TRBV6-3; cdr3_length: 17; d_call: .; clone_size: .; cdr3_nt: TGTGCCAGCAGTTACTCGGCGACGCTAGCAACTAATGAAAAACTGTTTTTT; cdr3_aa: CASSYSATLATNEKLFF
j_call: TRBJ2-3; v_call: TRBV7-2; cdr3_length: 16; d_call: TRBD2; clone_size: .; cdr3_nt: TGTGCCAGCAGCTTAGGAGGCACTAGCGGGTCAGATACGCAGTATTTT; cdr3_aa: CASSLGGTSGSDTQYF
j_call: TRBJ1-1; v_call: TRBV19; cdr3_length: 14; d_call: TRBD1; clone_size: .; cdr3_nt: TGTGCCAGTAGTATAGGACAGGGATTACCTGAAGCTTTCTTT; cdr3_aa: CASSIGQGLPEAFF
j_call: TRBJ2-5; v_call: TRBV3-1/TRBV3-2; cdr3_length: 14; d_call: TRBD1; clone_size: .; cdr3_nt: TGTGCCAGCAGCCAGACAGGGGGCTTAGAGACCCAGTACTTC; cdr3_aa: CASSQTGGLETQYF
j_call: TRBJ2-1; v_call: TRBV3-1/TRBV3-2; cdr3_length: 18; d_call: TRBD2; clone_size: .; cdr3_nt: TGTGCCAGCAGCCAAGAGGGACTAGCGGGGGTCTCCTACAATGAGCAGTTCTTC; cdr3_aa: CASSQEGLAGVSYNEQFF
j_call: TRBJ1-5; v_call: TRBV28; cdr3_length: 13; d_call: .; clone_size: .; cdr3_nt: TGTGCCAGCACACCTTCGGGGGGCCAGCCCCAGCATTTT; cdr3_aa: CASTPSGGQPQHF
j_call: TRBJ2-1; v_call: TRBV7-2; cdr3_length: 14; d_call: .; clone_size: .; cdr3_nt: TGTGCCAGCAGCTTCCAGGTAGAGGGCAATGAGCAGTTCTTC; cdr3_aa: CASSFQVEGNEQFF
j_call: TRBJ1-1; v_call: TRBV10-3; cdr3_length: 15; d_call: .; clone_size: .; cdr3_nt: TGTGCCATCAGAGGCGTTGGGGGGATCGAGACTGAAGCTTTCTTT; cdr3_aa: CAIRGVGGIETEAFF
j_call: TRBJ1-5; v_call: TRBV6-5; cdr3_length: 15; d_call: .; clone_size: .; cdr3_nt: TGTGCCAGCAGTGACTCAAGTTTGGGGCATCAGCCCCAGCATTTT; cdr3_aa: CASSDSSLGHQPQHF
j_call: TRBJ1-1; v_call: TRBV7-9; cdr3_length: 11; d_call: .; clone_size: .; cdr3_nt: TGTGCCAGCAGCCCAGGGACTGAAGCTTTCTTT; cdr3_aa: CASSPGTEAFF
j_call: TRBJ1-5; v_call: TRBV15; cdr3_length: 18; d_call: TRBD1; clone_size: .; cdr3_nt: TGTGCCACCAGCAGGGGGACAGAATGGGGATATAGCAATCAGCCCCAGCATTTT; cdr3_aa: CATSRGTEWGYSNQPQHF
j_call: TRBJ2-5; v_call: TRBV5-1; cdr3_length: 14; d_call: TRBD2; clone_size: .; cdr3_nt: TGCGCCAGCAGCTCAGGGACTATAGGGGAGACCCAGTACTTC; cdr3_aa: CASSSGTIGETQYF
j_call: TRBJ2-7; v_call: TRBV7-6; cdr3_length: 15; d_call: .; clone_size: .; cdr3_nt: TGTGCCAGCAGCTTCTCGACAGGGGAGGGTTTCGAGCAGTACTTC; cdr3_aa: CASSFSTGEGFEQYF
j_call: TRBJ1-2; v_call: TRBV7-3; cdr3_length: 16; d_call: TRBD1; clone_size: .; cdr3_nt: TGTGCCAGCAGCTTATCCGGGACAGGGGGACGGGATGGCTACACCTTC; cdr3_aa: CASSLSGTGGRDGYTF
j_call: TRBJ2-3; v_call: TRBV6-4; cdr3_length: 14; d_call: .; clone_size: .; cdr3_nt: TGTGCCAGCAGTGCGGGGACTTTCACAGATACGCAGTATTTT; cdr3_aa: CASSAGTFTDTQYF
j_call: TRBJ1-1; v_call: TRBV2; cdr3_length: 13; d_call: TRBD1; clone_size: .; cdr3_nt: TGTGCCAGCAGCCTACAGGGGGCGGCTGAAGCTTTCTTT; cdr3_aa: CASSLQGAAEAFF
j_call: TRBJ1-1; v_call: TRBV4-3; cdr3_length: 15; d_call: .; clone_size: .; cdr3_nt: TGCGCCAGCAGCCAATCGGGGAGGGCGGGTACTGAAGCTTTCTTT; cdr3_aa: CASSQSGRAGTEAFF
j_call: TRBJ2-2; v_call: TRBV7-9; cdr3_length: 16; d_call: TRBD2; clone_size: .; cdr3_nt: TGTGCCAGCAGCCCCTGGTTGGGACTAGGAACCGGGGAGCTGTTTTTT; cdr3_aa: CASSPWLGLGTGELFF
j_call: TRBJ2-1; v_call: TRBV28; cdr3_length: 11; d_call: .; clone_size: .; cdr3_nt: TGTGCCAGCAGTTTCCCAGGGGGGCGGTTCTTC; cdr3_aa: CASSFPGGRFF